Below are 19 T cell receptor beta chains sequenced from a single sample in a study of shared clonotypes between healthy human individuals. Only in-frame clones appear in the TCRdb table, and some are missing; sequencing was by immunoSEQ multiplex PCR. The data show a few million clones, 85% to 95% seen once. The specimen was naive CD4+ T cells sorted from blood. The subset denotes: CD45RA+ positively selected. These TCRs come from a man between 18 and 29 years old in good health.

The rearrangement uses TRBV6-1 and TRBJ1-3; 11 nucleotides agree with TRBD1. V trimming: 10 bases; J trimming: 6 bases; junction bases outside the gene matches: 8. The CDR3 runs 14 residues. The germline V gene has CDR1 MNHNS and CDR2 SASEGT. The CDR3 region has the DNA TGTGCCACCCGGACAGGGGGCCAACTAAACACCATATATTTT. It translates to CATRTGGQLNTIYF.

The V gene is TRBV2, the J gene TRBJ1-1, with 7 positions matching TRBD1. In germline, CDR1 is SNHLY, CDR2 FYNNEI. The CDR3 runs to 18 residues. Trimming removed 8 bases from V and 5 bases from J; junction bases left unmatched: 23. Written as DNA, the CDR3 is TGTGCCAGCCCTGACTCCGGGACAGCGGACCGGCGAGGGACTGAAGCTTTCTTT. Protein sequence: CASPDSGTADRRGTEAFF.

The rearrangement links TRBV18 to TRBJ2-1, with TRBD2 identical over 7 bases. With 0 bases clipped from V and 9 bases from J, the junction kept 11 bases outside the gene matches. Germline CDR1 KGHSH, CDR2 LQKENI. This CDR3 region has 16 residues. The CDR3 sequence is CASSPPGVAGSGEQFF. CDR3 DNA sequence: TGTGCCAGCTCACCACCCGGGGTAGCGGGTAGTGGTGAGCAGTTCTTC.

V is TRBV2 and J is TRBJ1-6, with unresolved D. V was trimmed by 4 bases and J by 6 bases, leaving 4 bases between them. Germline CDR1 SNHLY, CDR2 FYNNEI. CDR3 length: 12 amino acids. CDR3 region: CASSVLNSPLHF. DNA of the CDR3: TGTGCCAGCAGTGTCCTTAATTCACCCCTCCACTTT. Full variable domain (outside the CDR3, taken from reference TRBV2 and TRBJ1-6): EPEVTQTPSHQVTQMGQEVILRCVPISNHLYFYWYRQILGQKVEFLVSFYNNEISEKSEIFDDQFSVERPDGSNFTLKIRSTKLEDSAMYFCASSVLNSPLHFGNGTRLTVT.

The chain employs TRBV5-4 and TRBJ2-1; 8 bases are shared with TRBD1. The CDR3 totals 16 residues. Germline CDR1 SGHNT, CDR2 YYREEE (reference sequence). Trimming cost V 3 bases and J 5 bases; bases outside gene matches: 10. CDR3 residues: CASSSGAGGKNNEQFF. The CDR3 coding sequence is TGTGCCAGCAGCTCCGGAGCAGGGGGCAAAAACAATGAGCAGTTCTTC.

The chain has TRBV5-1 and TRBJ2-1; a weak D match, TRBD1 (6 bases). Trimming pared 4 bases from V and 7 bases from J, leaving 15 bases between. Germline CDR1 and CDR2: SGHRS and YFSETQ. The CDR3 runs to 14 residues. CDR3 amino acids: CASSTTTGLNEQFF. DNA for the CDR3: TGCGCCAGCAGCACCACTACAGGGTTAAATGAGCAGTTCTTC. The full variable domain, completed using reference TRBV5-1 and TRBJ2-1, is KAGVTQTPRYLIKTRGQQVTLSCSPISGHRSVSWYQQTPGQGLQFLFEYFSETQRNKGNFPGRFSGRQFSNSRSEMNVSTLELGDSALYLCASSTTTGLNEQFFGPGTRLTVL.

V is TRBV4-1 and J is TRBJ2-2; 11 nucleotides agree with TRBD2. This CDR3 is 18 amino acids long. Trimming took 1 base from V and 9 from J; bases not matched to a gene: 13. CDR1 is MGHRA and CDR2 is YSYEKL in the germline V gene. CDR3 DNA sequence: TGCGCCAGCAGCCAAGGAGTGGTTACTAGCGGGAGTAATCGGGAGCTGTTTTTT. Translating gives CASSQGVVTSGSNRELFF.

This clone has just one count. The CDR3 sequence: CASSFAGLNTGELFF. In nucleotides, the CDR3 is TGTGCCAGCAGCTTCGCCGGGTTGAACACCGGGGAGCTGTTTTTT. The rearrangement links TRBV11-1 to TRBJ2-2; D not resolved. CDR1 is SGHAT and CDR2 is FQDESV in the germline V gene (reference sequence). This CDR3 region has 15 residues. The V end was cut by 3 bases, the J end by 1 base, with 9 bases between.

This clone was observed once. The V call is TRBV30, the J call TRBJ1-6, with 7 bases fitting TRBD1. The ends lost 5 bases at V and 3 bases at J; junction bases unmatched: 1. Germline-derived CDR1 and CDR2 are GTSNPN and SVGIG (reference sequence). The CDR3 covers 13 residues. CDR3 amino acids: CAWQGDYNSPLHF. Here the CDR3 DNA reads TGTGCCTGGCAGGGGGACTATAATTCACCCCTCCACTTT.

This chain uses TRBV19 with TRBJ2-1, with D perhaps matching TRBD2 (7 bases). In germline, CDR1 is LNHDA, CDR2 SQIVND (reference sequence). The CDR3 has 14 amino acids. Trimming stripped 8 bases from V and 1 base from J, with 12 bases between. CDR3 loop: CASVGGGSYNEQFF. The CDR3 DNA reads as TGTGCCAGTGTAGGGGGAGGGTCCTACAATGAGCAGTTCTTC.

This chain links TRBV10-3 with TRBJ2-2; 10 bases are a match to TRBD1. From germline, CDR1 is ENHRY and CDR2 SYGVKD. Unmatched junction bases numbered 0, after V lost 2 bases and J lost 6 bases. The CDR3 contains 14 residues. CDR3 loop: CAISEGQGAGELFF. DNA for the CDR3: TGTGCCATCAGTGAGGGACAGGGGGCCGGGGAGCTGTTTTTT.

V gene TRBV6-5 combines with J gene TRBJ2-7; D assignment may be TRBD1 or TRBD2 (5 bases each). Per germline, CDR1 MNHEY and CDR2 SVGAGI. The CDR3 is 14 residues long. Deletions cut 8 bases from V and 3 bases from J, with 17 bases between. The DNA of the CDR3 is TGTGCCAGCCGGAGACCCGGGACGGGCTACGAGCAGTACTTC. Its protein is CASRRPGTGYEQYF.

V usage is TRBV5-1 and J usage is TRBJ2-7; 7 nucleotides align to TRBD2. The CDR3 extends over 16 amino acids. Per germline, CDR1 SGHRS and CDR2 YFSETQ. V was clipped by 4 bases and J by 6 bases; unmatched bases: 16. This CDR3 reads CASSQVIGGSISEQYF. The CDR3 DNA is TGCGCCAGCAGCCAGGTTATAGGCGGGAGCATCTCCGAGCAGTACTTC.

The rearrangement links TRBV7-3 to TRBJ1-6; perhaps TRBD1 as D (6 bases). The CDR3 is made up of 14 amino acids. Germline CDR1 SGHTA, CDR2 FQGTGA. Between the trimmed V and J ends, which lost 7 bases and 10 bases, there was a span of 17 bases. Here the CDR3 reads CASTQRRGESPLHF. DNA of the CDR3: TGTGCCAGCACTCAGCGGAGGGGGGAATCACCCCTCCACTTT.

This clone was seen more than once but under ten times. The rearrangement uses TRBV2 and TRBJ1-1; maybe TRBD1 (5 bases). CDR1 and CDR2 from the germline V gene are SNHLY and FYNNEI. V was pared by 10 bases and J by 5 bases, with 17 bases between. CDR3 size: 13 residues. The CDR3 region has the DNA TGTGCCACCCGGGCCAGGGAAATAACTGAAGCTTTCTTT. Amino acids: CATRAREITEAFF.

The chain has TRBV18 and TRBJ1-5, with 10 nucleotides matching TRBD1. CDR3 length: 16 amino acids. Trimming cost V 3 bases and J 0 bases; bases outside gene matches: 2. Germline CDR1 is KGHSH and CDR2 is LQKENI. The CDR3 region has the DNA TGTGCCAGCTCACCGGGACAGGGGAATAGCAATCAGCCCCAGCATTTT. This sequence encodes CASSPGQGNSNQPQHF.

The chain employs TRBV11-2 and TRBJ1-4, with a tentative D call TRBD1 (6 bases). With 8 bases removed from V and 0 bases from J, the gap between germline ends came to 22 bases. This CDR3 spans 18 amino acids. CDR1 and CDR2 from the germline V gene are SGHAT and FQNNGV. The CDR3 spells CASRLRGQGSATNEKLFF. The CDR3 region has the DNA TGTGCCAGCCGACTTCGAGGGCAGGGGTCTGCAACTAATGAAAAACTGTTTTTT. The variable domain in full, completed from reference TRBV11-2 and TRBJ1-4, reads EAGVAQSPRYKIIEKRQSVAFWCNPISGHATLYWYQQILGQGPKLLIQFQNNGVVDDSQLPKDRFSAERLKGVDSTLKIQPAKLEDSAVYLCASRLRGQGSATNEKLFFGSGTQLSVL.

This chain connects TRBV23-1 to TRBJ1-3; D is undetermined. TRBV23-1 is assigned to the ORF class and has an uncertain function. The CDR3 has 16 residues. Trimming left V 2 bases short and J 4 bases short, with 15 bases between. This CDR3 is CASSQPHAGGGNTIYF. CDR3 nucleotide sequence: TGCGCCAGCAGTCAACCGCACGCCGGAGGGGGAAACACCATATATTTT.

The chain combines TRBV18 with TRBJ2-3; weak D call: TRBD2 (6 bases). This CDR3 region has 21 residues. With 4 bases removed from V and 0 bases from J, the gap between germline ends came to 29 bases. Germline V gives CDR1 KGHSH, CDR2 LQKENI. The CDR3 sequence is CASSRLPTDGMEGVSTDTQYF. As DNA, the CDR3 is TGTGCCAGCTCACGATTACCGACAGATGGGATGGAGGGAGTCAGCACAGATACGCAGTATTTT.